This is a list of T cell receptor beta chains from one sample in a study of CD8 T cells in Susac syndrome. TCRdb processed the immunoSEQ multiplex PCR reads anew with MiXCR; each CDR3 protein has one entry. There are fewer than 350,000 distinct CDR3 sequences in the sample; over 75% occur only once, and 0.2% to 0.25% lies in the top ten. What was sequenced was CD8+ T cells from PBMCs. The receptor source for this set is a human donor with multiple sclerosis. CDR3s include the opening cysteine and the closing phenylalanine or tryptophan. Fields, in order: clone size, V gene, D gene, J gene, CDR3 protein, CDR3 DNA. A D gene is named only where the DNA matches it firmly. Clone size appears in some rows only: once, few, many, or a class for an expanded clone.

clone size: -; V gene: TRBV6-5; D gene: -; J gene: TRBJ1-5; CDR3 protein: CASSRAGAGQPQHF; CDR3 DNA: TGTGCCAGCAGCCGGGCAGGGGCGGGTCAGCCCCAGCATTTT
clone size: few; V gene: TRBV6-2/TRBV6-3; D gene: TRBD2; J gene: TRBJ2-1; CDR3 protein: CASSYSPSGIGDEQFF; CDR3 DNA: TGTGCCAGCAGTTACTCACCTAGCGGGATAGGCGATGAGCAGTTCTTC
clone size: -; V gene: TRBV28; D gene: -; J gene: TRBJ1-5; CDR3 protein: CASSLFPGGGNQPQHF; CDR3 DNA: TGTGCCAGCAGTTTATTCCCCGGCGGGGGCAATCAGCCCCAGCATTTT
clone size: -; V gene: TRBV7-6; D gene: TRBD1; J gene: TRBJ1-1; CDR3 protein: CASSEGDRVGAEAFF; CDR3 DNA: TGTGCCAGCAGCGAGGGGGACAGGGTTGGGGCTGAAGCTTTCTTT
clone size: -; V gene: TRBV7-3; D gene: TRBD1; J gene: TRBJ2-2; CDR3 protein: CASSSRDSSNTGELFF; CDR3 DNA: TGTGCCAGCAGCTCTCGGGACAGCTCCAACACCGGGGAGCTGTTTTTT
clone size: -; V gene: TRBV18; D gene: -; J gene: TRBJ1-1; CDR3 protein: CASSGDSRWLTEAFF; CDR3 DNA: TGTGCCAGCTCAGGAGACAGCAGATGGTTAACTGAAGCTTTCTTT
clone size: -; V gene: TRBV28; D gene: TRBD1; J gene: TRBJ1-5; CDR3 protein: CASSLRQGYQPQHF; CDR3 DNA: TGTGCCAGCAGTCTCCGACAGGGTTACCAGCCCCAGCATTTT
clone size: -; V gene: TRBV4-1; D gene: TRBD2; J gene: TRBJ2-7; CDR3 protein: CASSQAYTSGRANEQYF; CDR3 DNA: TGCGCCAGCAGCCAAGCTTACACTAGCGGGAGGGCGAACGAGCAGTACTTC
clone size: -; V gene: TRBV14; D gene: TRBD1; J gene: TRBJ2-7; CDR3 protein: CASSQDWGTGHYEQYF; CDR3 DNA: TGTGCCAGCAGCCAAGATTGGGGGACAGGGCACTACGAGCAGTACTTC
clone size: once; V gene: TRBV5-4; D gene: TRBD2; J gene: TRBJ2-2; CDR3 protein: CASSLALAGGPGATGELFF; CDR3 DNA: TGTGCCAGCAGCTTGGCCCTAGCGGGAGGGCCGGGGGCGACCGGGGAGCTGTTTTTT
clone size: -; V gene: TRBV20-1; D gene: -; J gene: TRBJ2-1; CDR3 protein: CSARPLSESYNEQFF; CDR3 DNA: TGCAGTGCTAGACCCCTATCAGAATCCTACAATGAGCAGTTCTTC
clone size: -; V gene: TRBV6-5; D gene: -; J gene: TRBJ1-1; CDR3 protein: CASSYSLGGMNTEAFF; CDR3 DNA: TGTGCCAGCAGTTACTCGCTCGGAGGGATGAACACTGAAGCTTTCTTT
clone size: -; V gene: TRBV4-2; D gene: -; J gene: TRBJ2-7; CDR3 protein: CASSQPVGGSSYEQYF; CDR3 DNA: TGTGCCAGCAGCCAACCTGTTGGCGGTTCTTCCTACGAGCAGTACTTC
clone size: once; V gene: TRBV12-3/TRBV12-4; D gene: -; J gene: TRBJ1-3; CDR3 protein: CASSLGGLDTIYF; CDR3 DNA: TGTGCCAGCAGCCTAGGAGGGCTTGACACCATATATTTT
clone size: -; V gene: TRBV28; D gene: TRBD1; J gene: TRBJ1-2; CDR3 protein: CASSPAGQEDGYTF; CDR3 DNA: TGTGCCAGCAGTCCCGCCGGACAGGAAGATGGCTACACCTTC
clone size: -; V gene: TRBV19; D gene: -; J gene: TRBJ2-7; CDR3 protein: CASRYREGGYEQYF; CDR3 DNA: TGTGCCAGTAGATACAGGGAAGGTGGCTACGAGCAGTACTTC
clone size: -; V gene: TRBV4-2; D gene: -; J gene: TRBJ2-7; CDR3 protein: CASRGTVTYEQYF; CDR3 DNA: TGTGCCAGCAGGGGGACGGTGACCTACGAGCAGTACTTC
clone size: -; V gene: TRBV30; D gene: -; J gene: TRBJ1-1; CDR3 protein: CAWSVGLNTEAFF; CDR3 DNA: TGTGCCTGGAGTGTGGGTTTGAACACTGAAGCTTTCTTT
clone size: -; V gene: TRBV6-2/TRBV6-3; D gene: -; J gene: TRBJ1-2; CDR3 protein: CASSYYDYGYTF; CDR3 DNA: TGTGCCAGCAGTTACTATGACTATGGCTACACCTTC
clone size: once; V gene: TRBV27; D gene: -; J gene: TRBJ1-1; CDR3 protein: CASTLRGGNTEAFF; CDR3 DNA: TGTGCCAGCACCCTTAGGGGCGGGAACACTGAAGCTTTCTTT
clone size: few; V gene: TRBV12-3/TRBV12-4; D gene: TRBD2; J gene: TRBJ2-1; CDR3 protein: CASSLISGSGNEQFF; CDR3 DNA: TGTGCCAGCAGTCTTATTAGCGGGTCGGGGAATGAGCAGTTCTTC
clone size: -; V gene: TRBV7-3; D gene: TRBD1; J gene: TRBJ1-1; CDR3 protein: CASSLGGTGLTEAFF; CDR3 DNA: TGTGCCAGCAGCTTAGGCGGGACAGGGTTAACTGAAGCTTTCTTT
clone size: -; V gene: TRBV6-2/TRBV6-3; D gene: TRBD2; J gene: TRBJ2-2; CDR3 protein: CASSCPEASGRATGELFF; CDR3 DNA: TGTGCCAGCAGTTGCCCAGAGGCTAGCGGGAGGGCCACCGGGGAGCTGTTTTTT
clone size: -; V gene: TRBV11-2; D gene: TRBD1; J gene: TRBJ1-5; CDR3 protein: CASSKQGAYQPQHF; CDR3 DNA: TGTGCCAGCAGCAAACAGGGGGCCTATCAGCCCCAGCATTTT
clone size: -; V gene: TRBV4-2; D gene: TRBD2; J gene: TRBJ2-2; CDR3 protein: CASSPGYPGLAGLAGNTGELFF; CDR3 DNA: TGTGCCAGCAGCCCCGGTTACCCGGGACTAGCGGGATTAGCGGGGAACACCGGGGAGCTGTTTTTT
clone size: -; V gene: TRBV7-9; D gene: -; J gene: TRBJ1-2; CDR3 protein: CASSLSAGLYGYTF; CDR3 DNA: TGTGCCAGCAGCTTATCAGCCGGGCTCTATGGCTACACCTTC
clone size: -; V gene: TRBV27; D gene: -; J gene: TRBJ2-1; CDR3 protein: CASRVGLNNEQFF; CDR3 DNA: TGTGCCAGCAGAGTTGGGCTTAACAATGAGCAGTTCTTC
clone size: -; V gene: TRBV4-3; D gene: TRBD2; J gene: TRBJ2-1; CDR3 protein: CASSQGSSGLAGREGQFF; CDR3 DNA: TGCGCCAGCAGCCAAGGGTCCTCTGGACTAGCGGGACGAGAGGGGCAGTTCTTC
clone size: -; V gene: TRBV30; D gene: TRBD1; J gene: TRBJ2-1; CDR3 protein: CACQGAGEQFF; CDR3 DNA: TGTGCCTGTCAGGGGGCGGGAGAGCAGTTCTTC
clone size: -; V gene: TRBV7-9; D gene: TRBD1; J gene: TRBJ1-2; CDR3 protein: CASSSPLEGAGYTF; CDR3 DNA: TGTGCCAGCAGCTCCCCTTTAGAGGGGGCCGGCTACACCTTC
clone size: -; V gene: TRBV5-8; D gene: -; J gene: TRBJ2-7; CDR3 protein: CASSSRISYEQYF; CDR3 DNA: TGTGCCAGCAGCTCGCGGATCTCCTACGAGCAGTACTTC
clone size: -; V gene: TRBV19; D gene: -; J gene: TRBJ1-1; CDR3 protein: CASSPPPRLMNTEAFF; CDR3 DNA: TGTGCCAGTAGTCCACCCCCAAGGCTCATGAACACTGAAGCTTTCTTT
clone size: -; V gene: TRBV7-9; D gene: -; J gene: TRBJ1-1; CDR3 protein: CASSLGGLGKNTEAFF; CDR3 DNA: TGTGCCAGCAGCTTAGGGGGTTTAGGGAAGAACACTGAAGCTTTCTTT
clone size: -; V gene: TRBV6-2/TRBV6-3; D gene: -; J gene: TRBJ2-7; CDR3 protein: CASSYIEEQYF; CDR3 DNA: TGTGCCAGCAGTTACATTGAGGAGCAGTACTTC
clone size: -; V gene: TRBV2; D gene: TRBD1; J gene: TRBJ1-1; CDR3 protein: CASSVGTGWFTEAFF; CDR3 DNA: TGTGCCAGCAGTGTGGGGACAGGGTGGTTCACTGAAGCTTTCTTT
clone size: -; V gene: TRBV19; D gene: -; J gene: TRBJ1-5; CDR3 protein: CASSIQSNQPQHF; CDR3 DNA: TGTGCCAGTAGTATTCAGAGCAATCAGCCCCAGCATTTT
clone size: -; V gene: TRBV6-2/TRBV6-3; D gene: -; J gene: TRBJ2-4; CDR3 protein: CASSQWLSEDIQYF; CDR3 DNA: TGTGCCAGCAGTCAATGGTTGTCTGAGGACATTCAGTACTTC
clone size: -; V gene: TRBV18; D gene: -; J gene: TRBJ1-1; CDR3 protein: CASSQLEEAHTGNTEAFF; CDR3 DNA: TGTGCCAGCTCACAACTCGAGGAGGCCCACACGGGTAACACTGAAGCTTTCTTT
clone size: -; V gene: TRBV14; D gene: -; J gene: TRBJ2-5; CDR3 protein: CASARTRQETQYF; CDR3 DNA: TGTGCCAGCGCTAGGACGCGACAAGAGACCCAGTACTTC
clone size: few; V gene: TRBV20-1; D gene: -; J gene: TRBJ2-2; CDR3 protein: CSARTRVPSAGELFF; CDR3 DNA: TGCAGTGCTAGAACCCGGGTCCCATCAGCCGGGGAGCTGTTTTTT
clone size: -; V gene: TRBV6-5; D gene: TRBD1; J gene: TRBJ1-2; CDR3 protein: CASSFGQAPRGYGYTF; CDR3 DNA: TGTGCCAGCAGTTTTGGACAGGCACCTCGGGGCTATGGCTACACCTTC
clone size: few; V gene: TRBV3-1; D gene: -; J gene: TRBJ1-1; CDR3 protein: CASSRPGKGNTEAFF; CDR3 DNA: TGTGCCAGCAGCAGGCCGGGGAAGGGGAACACTGAAGCTTTCTTT
clone size: -; V gene: TRBV6-5; D gene: TRBD1; J gene: TRBJ2-4; CDR3 protein: CASSYAGGNIQYF; CDR3 DNA: TGTGCCAGCAGTTACGCAGGGGGCAACATTCAGTACTTC
clone size: -; V gene: TRBV5-4; D gene: TRBD1; J gene: TRBJ2-1; CDR3 protein: CASSIPGQGNNEQFF; CDR3 DNA: TGTGCCAGCAGCATTCCGGGACAGGGAAACAATGAGCAGTTCTTC
clone size: -; V gene: TRBV12-3/TRBV12-4; D gene: -; J gene: TRBJ2-3; CDR3 protein: CASSLVKGADTQYF; CDR3 DNA: TGTGCCAGCAGTTTGGTGAAAGGGGCAGATACGCAGTATTTT
clone size: -; V gene: TRBV7-2; D gene: -; J gene: TRBJ2-3; CDR3 protein: CASSLGVVPSTDTQYF; CDR3 DNA: TGTGCCAGCAGCTTGGGGGTGGTCCCTAGCACAGATACGCAGTATTTT